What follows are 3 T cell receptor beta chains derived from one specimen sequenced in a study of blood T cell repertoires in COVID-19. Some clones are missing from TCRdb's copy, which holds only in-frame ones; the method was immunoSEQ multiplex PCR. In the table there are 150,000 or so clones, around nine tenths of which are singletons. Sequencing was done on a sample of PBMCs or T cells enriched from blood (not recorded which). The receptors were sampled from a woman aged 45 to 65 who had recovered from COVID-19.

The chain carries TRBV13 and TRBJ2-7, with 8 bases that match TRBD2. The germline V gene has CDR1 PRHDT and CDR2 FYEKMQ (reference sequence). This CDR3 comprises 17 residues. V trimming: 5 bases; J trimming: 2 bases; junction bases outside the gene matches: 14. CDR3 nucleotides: TGTGCCAGCAGCCCCCGGGGACTAGACACTCCAACCTACGAGCAGTACTTC. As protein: CASSPRGLDTPTYEQYF.

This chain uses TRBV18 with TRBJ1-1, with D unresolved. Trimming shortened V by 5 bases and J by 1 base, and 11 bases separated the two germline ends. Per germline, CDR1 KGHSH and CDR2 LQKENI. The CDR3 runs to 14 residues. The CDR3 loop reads CASSSGGRNTEAFF. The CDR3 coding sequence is TGTGCCAGCTCATCGGGAGGTCGGAACACTGAAGCTTTCTTT.

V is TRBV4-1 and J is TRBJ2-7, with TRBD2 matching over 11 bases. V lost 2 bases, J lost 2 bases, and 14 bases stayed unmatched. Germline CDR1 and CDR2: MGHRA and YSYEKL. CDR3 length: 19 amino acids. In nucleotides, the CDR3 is TGCGCCAGCAGCCAACTAAGGCTAGCGGGGGGCTCGACGCCCTACGAGCAGTACTTC. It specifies CASSQLRLAGGSTPYEQYF.